This TCR beta chain was identified during a study of cytomegalovirus exposure and HLA in healthy donors. V gave up 5 bases and J gave up 2 bases, with 12 bases separating them. Germline-derived CDR1 and CDR2 are SGHNT and YYREEE (reference sequence). The CDR3 consists of 14 residues. Study observations and caveats: Cytomegalovirus association was assigned to some 160 TCR beta chains. The availability of immune exposure information extended only to CMV serostatus. In vitro experiments confirmed that a few CMV-associated chains were specific for CMV antigens.

The PCR employed 60 Vbeta primers together with 13 Jbeta primers. Under the authors' procedure: Per a later analysis, the number of unique TCR beta chains was approximately 73 million, of which roughly 9.9 million were shared. Sequencing was performed with immunoSEQ multiplex PCR; in TCRdb, only in-frame clones are kept and a portion is missing. V and J calls and clone size are as listed in that table; D and trimming were resolved from the DNA. Here the sample spans 70,000 to 90,000 clones, roughly 84% being singletons. To note about this clone: Its specificity is not known.

The V and J genes are TRBV5-4 and TRBJ2-3; D may be TRBD2 (6 bases). This sequence was found in a man in his 70s in good health and CMV-seropositive. The sequenced sample was PBMCs. The CDR3 is CASSGIADTDTQYF. The CDR3 region has the DNA TGTGCCAGCAGTGGGATAGCGGACACAGATACGCAGTATTTT.